The next 29 T cell receptor beta chains were all read from a single sample in a study of response to subunit inactivated influenza vaccine. TCRdb processed the RT-PCR reads anew with MiXCR; each CDR3 protein has one entry. Of more than 500,000 distinct CDR3 sequences listed, approximately 10% are singletons. The same sample was also studied in work on T cells expressing NK-cell markers. According to that study: With UMIs, 5'RACE template switching was used to make TCR beta cDNA.

This sample comprised PBMCs from blood, obtained on the day of vaccination. The receptors shown here come from a man between 45 and 60 years old who received an inactivated influenza vaccine.

V gene TRBV4-1 combines with J gene TRBJ2-3; maybe TRBD2 (5 bases). The CDR3 is 17 amino acids. V was pared by 2 bases and J by 1 base, with 16 bases between. From germline, CDR1 is MGHRA and CDR2 YSYEKL. The CDR3 DNA reads TGCGCCAGCAGCCAACTAAAAGGGCTCGGGGGCACAGATACGCAGTATTTT. Translating it yields CASSQLKGLGGTDTQYF.

V usage is TRBV7-2 and J usage is TRBJ2-7, with D perhaps being TRBD1 or TRBD2 (7 bases each). The CDR3 runs 16 residues. The V gene lost 5 bases and the J gene lost 2 bases, with 19 bases spanning the gap. Germline V gene data show CDR1 as SGHTA and CDR2 as FQGNSA. CDR3 DNA: TGTGCCAGCAGCCTATACGTAGCAGGGGGGGCCTACGAGCAGTACTTC. The encoded protein is CASSLYVAGGAYEQYF.

This clonotype was recorded many times. V usage is TRBV12-3 or TRBV12-4 and J usage is TRBJ2-1; unclear D gene. The CDR3 loop spans 12 amino acids. V was clipped by 6 bases and J by 9 bases, with 12 bases between them. The CDR3 DNA reads TGTGCCAGCAGCTTGGTCCGGACTGAGCAGTTCTTC. It encodes CASSLVRTEQFF.

This clonotype was counted a few times. The V gene is TRBV5-1, the J gene TRBJ2-3, with 7 nucleotides matching TRBD1. Trimming took 0 bases from V and 1 from J; bases not matched to a gene: 8. Germline lookup yields CDR1 SGHRS and CDR2 YFSETQ. The CDR3 has 17 residues. CDR3 residues: CASSLAETGRGTDTQYF. The CDR3 DNA follows: TGCGCCAGCAGCTTGGCCGAGACAGGGCGCGGCACAGATACGCAGTATTTT.

This clonotype was counted between two and nine times. The V call is TRBV30, the J call TRBJ1-1; D may be TRBD1 (5 bases). The germline V and J ends were trimmed by 0 bases and 8 bases, with 13 bases remaining between them. The V gene's germline CDR1 is GTSNPN and CDR2 SVGIG (reference sequence). The CDR3 totals 13 residues. The CDR3 region is CAWSVLGGVEAFF. The CDR3 DNA sequence: TGTGCCTGGAGTGTACTTGGAGGGGTAGAAGCTTTCTTT. The variable domain in full, with the rest retrieved from reference TRBV30 and TRBJ1-1, is SQTIHQWPATLVQPVGSPLSLECTVEGTSNPNLYWYRQAAGRGLQLLFYSVGIGQISSEVPQNLSASRPQDRQFILSSKKLLLSDSGFYLCAWSVLGGVEAFFGQGTRLTVV.

V and J are TRBV29-1 and TRBJ2-3; 8 bases are a match to TRBD2. The trim removed 7 bases at V and 5 bases at J, leaving 8 bases unmatched. This CDR3 is 13 amino acids long. CDR1 and CDR2 from the germline V gene are SQVTM and ANQGSEA. The CDR3 here is CSGQRGRGDTQYF. CDR3 sequence (DNA): TGCAGCGGACAGCGGGGGCGGGGAGATACGCAGTATTTT.

This clonotype was counted between two and nine times. The V call is TRBV28, the J call TRBJ2-5; the match to TRBD1 covers 9 bases. V lost 3 bases, J lost 0 bases, and 8 bases stayed unmatched. The CDR3 is 17 amino acids. Germline V CDR1 and CDR2: MDHEN, SYDVKM. The CDR3: CASSFQYGTGYQETQYF. The DNA for the CDR3 is TGTGCCAGCAGTTTCCAATACGGGACAGGGTACCAAGAGACCCAGTACTTC.

This clonotype occurred a few times. V and J are TRBV6-1 and TRBJ2-7; possibly TRBD1 for D (5 bases). The CDR3 is 14 amino acids. With 0 bases removed from V and 4 bases from J, the gap between germline ends came to 10 bases. Germline V lookup: CDR1 MNHNS, CDR2 SASEGT. CDR3 residues: CASSEAQGGYEQYF. CDR3 in DNA: TGTGCCAGCAGTGAAGCGCAGGGTGGGTACGAGCAGTACTTC.

V is TRBV12-3 or TRBV12-4 and J is TRBJ1-4; D is uncertain. V was clipped by 3 bases and J by 3 bases, with 11 bases between them. The CDR3 has 15 amino acids. The CDR3 sequence is CASSFSVESNEKLFF. The CDR3 DNA follows: TGTGCCAGCAGTTTTTCGGTTGAATCTAATGAAAAACTGTTTTTT.

The chain employs TRBV20-1 and TRBJ2-7, with 8 bases lining up with TRBD1. Germline V gene sequence: CDR1 DFQATT, CDR2 SNEGSKA (reference sequence). The CDR3 covers 13 residues. The V segment lost 3 bases and the J segment 5 bases; nucleotides outside the gene matches: 6. The CDR3 bases are TGCAGTGCTAGCCTCGGACAGGGACACGAGCAGTACTTC. Translation gives CSASLGQGHEQYF.

The chain joins TRBV4-2 to TRBJ2-2; the D is unclear. Per germline, CDR1 LGHNA and CDR2 YNFKEQ. This CDR3 has 13 residues. Trimming cost V 1 base and J 4 bases, with 4 bases left between them. The CDR3 loop reads CASSQAITGELFF. Written as DNA, the CDR3 is TGTGCCAGCAGCCAAGCAATCACCGGGGAGCTGTTTTTT.

This clonotype was detected many times. V is TRBV5-8 and J is TRBJ2-1; 14 bases are shared with TRBD2. The CDR3 runs 16 residues. Germline trimming cut 3 bases from V and 8 bases from J; bases unmatched to any gene: 7. Germline assignment: CDR1 SGHTS and CDR2 YDEGEE. The CDR3 reads CASSYSSGLAGDEQFF. The CDR3 DNA reads as TGTGCCAGCAGCTACTCCTCGGGACTAGCGGGAGATGAGCAGTTCTTC.

This clonotype was detected only a few times. The V call is TRBV9, the J call TRBJ1-1; possible D gene TRBD1, 5 bases. The CDR3 is 12 residues long. Trimming pared 5 bases from V and 2 bases from J, leaving 7 bases between. CDR1 is SGDLS and CDR2 is YYNGEE in the germline V gene. Here the CDR3 DNA reads TGTGCCAGCAGTGACAGCAACACTGAAGCTTTCTTT. This gives the protein CASSDSNTEAFF.

This clonotype was counted a few times. The rearrangement joins TRBV5-4 to TRBJ2-5, with D perhaps matching TRBD2 (5 bases). V lost 4 bases and J lost 5, with 12 bases in between. Germline V gene lookup returns CDR1 SGHNT and CDR2 YYREEE (reference sequence). This CDR3 comprises 13 residues. The CDR3 sequence is CASSQAGRETQYF. DNA of the CDR3: TGTGCCAGCAGCCAGGCGGGTAGGGAGACCCAGTACTTC.

The V gene is TRBV6-1, the J gene TRBJ2-1; TRBD2 might be the D (5 bases). The CDR3 totals 17 residues. Deletions cut 2 bases from V and 5 bases from J, with 19 bases between. In germline, CDR1 is MNHNS, CDR2 SASEGT. In DNA, the CDR3 is TGTGCCAGCAGTGAAATAGCGAAACGAAAGTTTAACAATGAGCAGTTCTTC. Translating it yields CASSEIAKRKFNNEQFF.

CDR3 nucleotide sequence: TGTGCCAGCAGCTTGAACATGCCCTACGAGCAGTACTTC. Translating it yields CASSLNMPYEQYF. This chain connects TRBV7-2 to TRBJ2-7; D gene ambiguous. This CDR3 contains 13 residues. Deletions cut 3 bases from V and 2 bases from J, with 8 bases between. Germline CDR1 is SGHTA and CDR2 is FQGNSA. The whole variable domain, remainder taken from reference TRBV7-2 and TRBJ2-7, is GAGVSQSPSNKVTEKGKDVELRCDPISGHTALYWYRQSLGQGLEFLIYFQGNSAPDKSGLPSDRFSAERTGGSVSTLTIQRTQQEDSAVYLCASSLNMPYEQYFGPGTRLTVT.

The chain combines TRBV7-9 with TRBJ1-1, with D perhaps matching TRBD1 (5 bases). Germline-derived CDR1 and CDR2 are SEHNR and FQNEAQ (reference sequence). The length of the CDR3 is 16 residues. Trimming left V 5 bases short and J 1 base short, with 17 bases between. Here the CDR3 DNA reads TGTGCCAGCAGCATTAAACCGGGACGGGAGAACACTGAAGCTTTCTTT. This codes for CASSIKPGRENTEAFF.

J is TRBJ2-3 and V is TRBV20-1, with TRBD2 matching 7 bases. CDR1 and CDR2 from the germline V gene are DFQATT and SNEGSKA (reference sequence). With V trimmed by 6 bases and J by 1 base, 1 base remained unmatched. The length of the CDR3 is 12 residues. CDR3 bases: TGCAGTGCGGCGGGGGGCACAGATACGCAGTATTTT. It codes for CSAAGGTDTQYF.

This clonotype showed up just a few times. The genes are TRBV30 and TRBJ2-2; D not certain. Germline V gene sequence: CDR1 GTSNPN, CDR2 SVGIG (reference sequence). The germline V and J ends were trimmed by 3 bases and 5 bases, with 16 bases remaining between them. CDR3 length: 15 amino acids. CDR3 sequence (DNA): TGTGCCTGGAGCCTCGGTGTCAGGAGTACCGGGGAGCTGTTTTTT. It is translated as CAWSLGVRSTGELFF.

The rearrangement links TRBV11-2 to TRBJ1-4; the D is unclear. The CDR3 totals 13 residues. Trimming took off 2 bases at V and 7 bases at J, with 8 bases between the two ends. Germline V gene sequence: CDR1 SGHAT, CDR2 FQNNGV. CDR3 amino acids: CASSLRYSEKLFF. For the CDR3, the DNA is TGTGCCAGCAGCTTACGCTACTCTGAAAAACTGTTTTTT.

This clonotype was seen a few times. The chain uses TRBV7-2 and TRBJ2-1; the D is unclear. Germline lookup yields CDR1 SGHTA and CDR2 FQGNSA. There are 14 residues in the CDR3. V shed 1 base and J shed 8 bases, with 12 bases lying between them. In DNA form, the CDR3 reads TGTGCCAGCAGCTTAGAGGGTCAGAGCCATGAGCAGTTCTTC. Protein sequence: CASSLEGQSHEQFF.

In this sample, this clonotype turned up many times. This chain joins TRBV20-1 and TRBJ2-5; no firm D call. The CDR3 extends over 13 amino acids. Germline CDR1 and CDR2: DFQATT and SNEGSKA (reference sequence). Trimming left V 0 bases short and J 7 bases short, with 12 bases between. The CDR3, as DNA: TGCAGTGCTAGAGAGTCCATTCCTGGGACCCAGTACTTC. Its translation is CSARESIPGTQYF.

The table lists this clonotype with a few counts. V and J are TRBV18 and TRBJ2-4; D is perhaps TRBD1 or TRBD2 (6 bases each). Trimming cost V 3 bases and J 8 bases, with 11 bases left between them. Looked up from germline, CDR1 is KGHSH and CDR2 is LQKENI. This CDR3 is built from 13 residues. The CDR3 DNA sequence: TGTGCCAGCTCACCCGGGGGCGCGGACATTCAGTACTTC. It is translated as CASSPGGADIQYF.

This clonotype came up a few times. V gene TRBV30 combines with J gene TRBJ2-1; 12 bases are a match to TRBD1. Germline V gene lookup returns CDR1 GTSNPN and CDR2 SVGIG (reference sequence). This CDR3 region has 16 residues. The J segment lost 9 bases and the V segment lost 2 bases, leaving 11 bases of the junction unmatched. Written as DNA, the CDR3 is TGTGCCTGGAGTACCGGGACAGGGGGCGTTAGGGGTGAGCAGTTCTTC. It specifies CAWSTGTGGVRGEQFF.

This clonotype came up many times. The V and J genes are TRBV5-1 and TRBJ1-1; the match to TRBD1 covers 7 bases. The germline V gene encodes CDR1 SGHRS and CDR2 YFSETQ. V lost 4 bases to trimming and J lost 3 bases; unmatched junction nucleotides: 12. This CDR3 has 16 residues. The CDR3: CASSGRQGPLDTEAFF. The CDR3 bases are TGCGCCAGCAGCGGGAGACAGGGTCCCCTGGACACTGAAGCTTTCTTT.

This clonotype occurred many times. The genes are TRBV7-9 and TRBJ2-2; D gene ambiguous. Per the germline V gene, CDR1 is SEHNR and CDR2 is FQNEAQ (reference sequence). V lost 1 base and J 3 bases, leaving 6 bases between the germline ends. This CDR3 contains 14 residues. The CDR3 DNA sequence: TGTGCCAGCAGCTTAGAGGCATACACCGGGGAGCTGTTTTTT. This encodes CASSLEAYTGELFF.

V and J are TRBV24-1 and TRBJ2-1, with no clear D. Germline assignment: CDR1 KGHDR and CDR2 SFDVKD. This CDR3 is built from 16 residues. Trimming left V 4 bases short and J 5 bases short, with 17 bases between. CDR3 nucleotide sequence: TGTGCCACCAGTGACCAAACTCCTCCCGGAGACAATGAGCAGTTCTTC. It codes for CATSDQTPPGDNEQFF.

Points on this clonotype: A read error may explain this, as a much larger clone is one base away. CDR3 loop: CASIYTGQSWDYGYTF. Written as DNA, the CDR3 is TGTGCCAGCATCTACACCGGACAGAGTTGGGACTATGGCTACACCTTC. J is TRBJ1-2 and V is TRBV6-2 or TRBV6-3, with D possibly matching TRBD1 (6 bases). The CDR3 length is 16 residues. From germline, CDR1 is MNHEY and CDR2 SVGEGT. V was pared by 7 bases and J by 3 bases, with 21 bases between.

V and J are TRBV5-1 and TRBJ2-5; 8 positions agree with TRBD1. The CDR3 totals 13 residues. J gave up 5 bases and V 4 bases, and 4 bases lay outside the gene matches. Germline-derived CDR1 and CDR2 are SGHRS and YFSETQ. CDR3 sequence reads: CASSTTGAETQYF. CDR3 nucleotides: TGCGCCAGCAGCACGACAGGGGCGGAGACCCAGTACTTC.